The next 20 T cell receptor beta chains were all read from a single sample in a study of vaccination and CD4 T cells after COVID-19. The antigens these receptors bind are not known. CD4+ T cells that had been cultured provided DNA sequenced with the Oncomine TCR Beta short-read assay. MiXCR, applied by TCRdb to the PCR reads, yields one record per CDR3 protein. The table lists about 16,000 distinct CDR3 sequences, more than 40% of them singletons. Treatment: 10-day PBMC culture with coronavirus spike peptide pools or control peptides (ViraFEST assay). The sample taken for sequencing was CD4+ T cells from blood, cultured in vitro. The receptors were gathered from a human donor who had recovered from COVID-19.

The rearrangement links TRBV20-1 to TRBJ2-3, with 10 bases matching TRBD2. Germline CDR1 DFQATT, CDR2 SNEGSKA (reference sequence). V dropped 6 bases and J dropped 3; count of bases not matched to a gene: 9. The CDR3 runs to 15 residues. CDR3 in amino acids: CSARKRGGVTDTQYF. CDR3 sequence (DNA): TGCAGTGCCAGGAAGCGGGGGGGCGTTACAGATACGCAGTATTTT.

This clonotype occurred a few times. The chain has TRBV11-3 and TRBJ2-1, with 11 nucleotides matching TRBD1. CDR1 and CDR2 from the germline V gene are SGHNT and YENEEA. Trimming took 6 bases from V and 7 from J; bases not matched to a gene: 8. The CDR3 runs to 15 residues. The CDR3 loop is CASREGQGDRNEQFF. CDR3 DNA sequence: TGTGCCAGCAGGGAGGGACAGGGGGACCGGAATGAGCAGTTCTTC.

The J gene is TRBJ1-4, the V gene TRBV6-1, with 8 bases aligning to TRBD1. The germline gives CDR1 MNHNS, CDR2 SASEGT. There are 14 residues in the CDR3. The junction had 8 bases not matched to a gene; V was cut back by 6 bases and J by 8 bases. CDR3 nucleotides: TGTGCCAGCAGCTTCGACAGGGGAGGAGAAAAACTGTTTTTT. Its translation: CASSFDRGGEKLFF.

The chain employs TRBV7-2 and TRBJ2-5; D call uncertain. V was shortened by 1 base and J by 1 base, with 7 bases between the two germline ends. CDR3 length: 14 residues. The germline V gene encodes CDR1 SGHTA and CDR2 FQGNSA. This chain's CDR3 is CASSLGRTQETQYF. The CDR3 DNA sequence: TGTGCCAGCAGCTTAGGACGAACCCAAGAGACCCAGTACTTC.

This chain connects TRBV11-2 to TRBJ2-5; the D is unclear. Trimming took off 5 bases at V and 4 bases at J, with 8 bases between the two ends. The CDR3 is 12 residues long. Germline assignment: CDR1 SGHAT and CDR2 FQNNGV. As DNA, the CDR3 is TGTGCCAGCAGCCCCTACAGAGAGACCCAGTACTTC. It yields the protein CASSPYRETQYF.

The rearrangement links TRBV7-9 to TRBJ1-2, with 10 bases that match TRBD1. Germline V CDR1 and CDR2: SEHNR, FQNEAQ (reference sequence). V dropped 6 bases and J dropped 8; count of bases not matched to a gene: 9. This CDR3 contains 14 residues. In nucleotides, the CDR3 is TGTGCCAGCAGTCCTGACAGGGGGCTTCCCGGCTACACCTTC. Its protein product is CASSPDRGLPGYTF. Filled out from reference TRBV7-9 and TRBJ1-2, the complete variable domain reads DTGVSQNPRHKITKRGQNVTFRCDPISEHNRLYWYRQTLGQGPEFLTYFQNEAQLEKSRLLSDRFSAERPKGSFSTLEIQRTEQGDSAMYLCASSPDRGLPGYTFGSGTRLTVV.

This clonotype appeared a single time. The gene calls are TRBV7-2 and TRBJ2-1; 8 positions agree with TRBD2. The J call may not be correct, given that the DNA end is closer to TRBJ2-7. The CDR3 covers 11 residues. The germline gives CDR1 SGHTA, CDR2 FQGNSA. The CDR3 DNA is TGTGCCAGCGGCCGGGGGGGCGAGCAGTACTTC. It encodes CASGRGGEQYF.

The chain carries TRBV7-2 and TRBJ2-1; no clear D gene. CDR1 is SGHTA and CDR2 is FQGNSA in the germline V gene. The V and J ends lost 1 base and 6 bases respectively, with 7 bases between them. The CDR3 totals 13 residues. CDR3 DNA: TGTGCCAGCAGCTTAGTGGGTGGCAATGAGCAGTTCTTC. As protein: CASSLVGGNEQFF.

This rearrangement joins TRBV19 to TRBJ1-1; unclear D gene. This CDR3 has 13 residues. Germline V CDR1 and CDR2: LNHDA, SQIVND (reference sequence). Between the trimmed V and J ends, which lost 6 bases and 1 base, there was a span of 9 bases. The CDR3 loop is CASRDDGNTEAFF. The CDR3 DNA follows: TGTGCCAGTAGAGACGACGGGAACACTGAAGCTTTCTTT.

The chain combines TRBV6-5 with TRBJ2-5, with D hard to call. V lost 2 bases to trimming and J lost 2 bases, with 3 bases between them. This CDR3 contains 12 residues. Germline CDR1 is MNHEY and CDR2 is SVGAGI. CDR3 bases: TGTGCCAGCAGTTACAGGCAAGAGACCCAGTACTTC. Translated, it gives CASSYRQETQYF.

V usage is TRBV10-3 and J usage is TRBJ1-2, with D maybe TRBD1 (6 bases). Germline values: CDR1 ENHRY, CDR2 SYGVKD. The CDR3 runs 15 residues. Trimming cost V 6 bases and J 6 bases, with 20 bases left between them. The CDR3 nucleotides are TGTGCCATCAGAGCCGTCGCGGGGGGCAGGAATGGCTACACCTTC. It specifies CAIRAVAGGRNGYTF.

The chain has TRBV20-1 and TRBJ2-4; tentative D call: TRBD1 (6 bases). CDR3 length: 17 residues. V dropped 5 bases and J dropped 0 bases, with 20 bases sitting between them. Germline CDR1 reads DFQATT; CDR2 reads SNEGSKA (reference sequence). CDR3 sequence: CSAPSRDIVLAKNIQYF. The CDR3 nucleotides are TGCAGTGCTCCGTCCCGGGACATCGTCCTAGCCAAAAACATTCAGTACTTC.

The V call is TRBV7-2, the J call TRBJ1-6; 10 positions match TRBD1. Germline CDR1 and CDR2: SGHTA and FQGNSA. CDR3 length: 15 residues. Losses at the gene ends were 7 bases for V and 9 bases for J; bases not matched to a gene: 9. The CDR3 region is CASTAPRDRGSPLHF. The CDR3 DNA reads TGTGCCAGCACCGCCCCCCGGGACAGGGGTTCACCCCTCCACTTT.

The rearrangement uses TRBV9 and TRBJ2-2, with D uncertain. This CDR3 is 11 amino acids long. Trimming took 5 bases from V and 7 from J, leaving 6 bases between them. Germline-derived CDR1 and CDR2 are SGDLS and YYNGEE. This CDR3 reads CASRSNGELFF. Here the CDR3 DNA reads TGTGCCAGCAGGTCGAACGGGGAGCTGTTTTTT.

The chain couples TRBV19 to TRBJ1-2, with D perhaps matching TRBD1 (5 bases). The CDR3 contains 12 residues. Trimming cost V 8 bases and J 4 bases, with 11 bases left between them. Germline V gene data show CDR1 as LNHDA and CDR2 as SQIVND (reference sequence). The CDR3 protein is CASLTGGYGYTF. CDR3 coding DNA: TGTGCCAGTCTGACGGGGGGCTATGGCTACACCTTC.

The V and J genes are TRBV20-1 and TRBJ2-7; 11 nucleotides align to TRBD2. This CDR3 spans 18 amino acids. The junction had 14 bases not matched to a gene; V was cut back by 4 bases and J by 0 bases. The germline V gene encodes CDR1 DFQATT and CDR2 SNEGSKA (reference sequence). As DNA, the CDR3 is TGCAGTGCTACACCGCGCTCGGGACTAGCGGACCTCTCCTACGAGCAGTACTTC. Translating it yields CSATPRSGLADLSYEQYF.

CDR3 protein: CASSGQTGELFF. The CDR3 nucleotides read TGTGCCAGCAGCGGACAGACCGGGGAGCTGTTTTTT. The V and J genes are TRBV2 and TRBJ2-2, with D possibly matching TRBD1 (6 bases). The germline CDR1 and CDR2 sequences are SNHLY and FYNNEI. CDR3 size: 12 residues. The V end was cut by 6 bases, the J end by 5 bases, with 7 bases between.

This clonotype was recorded a few times. The V call is TRBV7-2, the J call TRBJ1-3; D might be TRBD1 (5 bases). V lost 5 bases to trimming and J lost 2 bases, with 25 bases between them. This CDR3 contains 19 residues. The V gene's germline CDR1 is SGHTA and CDR2 FQGNSA. The CDR3 DNA sequence: TGTGCCAGCAGCCGGGGGTTTGGAGAGGGGCTGAGAGCTGGAAACACCATATATTTT. Its translation is CASSRGFGEGLRAGNTIYF.

In this sample, this clonotype turned up a few times. V is TRBV6-1 and J is TRBJ1-2; 7 bases agree with TRBD1. The CDR3 has 12 amino acids. The ends lost 4 bases at V and 8 bases at J; junction bases unmatched: 4. CDR1 and CDR2 (germline): MNHNS, SASEGT. CDR3 region: CASSGGQYGYTF. The CDR3 DNA is TGTGCCAGCAGTGGGGGACAGTACGGCTACACCTTC.

The chain couples TRBV11-2 to TRBJ1-1, with 7 bases matching TRBD1. Germline CDR1 is SGHAT and CDR2 is FQNNGV. This CDR3 comprises 15 residues. Germline trimming cut 4 bases from V and 1 base from J; bases unmatched to any gene: 6. The CDR3 DNA is TGTGCCAGCAGCTCTACCGGGACAGCGAACACTGAAGCTTTCTTT. Protein product: CASSSTGTANTEAFF.